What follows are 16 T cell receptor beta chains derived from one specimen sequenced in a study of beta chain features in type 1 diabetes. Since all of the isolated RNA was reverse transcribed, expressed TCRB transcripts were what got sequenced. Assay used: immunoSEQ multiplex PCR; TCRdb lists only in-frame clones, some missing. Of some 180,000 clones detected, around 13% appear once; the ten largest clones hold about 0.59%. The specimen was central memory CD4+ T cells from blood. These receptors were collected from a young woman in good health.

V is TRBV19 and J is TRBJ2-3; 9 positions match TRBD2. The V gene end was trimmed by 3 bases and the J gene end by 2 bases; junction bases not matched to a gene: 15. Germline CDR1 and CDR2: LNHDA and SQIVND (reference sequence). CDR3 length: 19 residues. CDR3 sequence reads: CASSMKESGRPRPTDTQYF. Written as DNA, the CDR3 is TGTGCCAGTAGTATGAAGGAAAGCGGGAGGCCTCGGCCCACAGATACGCAGTATTTT.

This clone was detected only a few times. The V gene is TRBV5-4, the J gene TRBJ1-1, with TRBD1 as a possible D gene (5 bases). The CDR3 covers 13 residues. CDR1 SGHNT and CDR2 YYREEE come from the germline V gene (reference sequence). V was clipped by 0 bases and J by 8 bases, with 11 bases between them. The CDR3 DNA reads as TGTGCCAGCAGCTTGGAGGGGTTCGGGGAAGCTTTCTTT. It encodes CASSLEGFGEAFF.

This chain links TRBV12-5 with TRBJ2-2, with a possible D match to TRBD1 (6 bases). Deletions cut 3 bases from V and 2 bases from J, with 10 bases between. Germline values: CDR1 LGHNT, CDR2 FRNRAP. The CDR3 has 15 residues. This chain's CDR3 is CASGLIQGNTGELFF. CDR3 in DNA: TGTGCTAGTGGTTTAATACAGGGCAACACCGGGGAGCTGTTTTTT. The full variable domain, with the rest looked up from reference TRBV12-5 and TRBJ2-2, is DARVTQTPRHKVTEMGQEVTMRCQPILGHNTVFWYRQTMMQGLELLAYFRNRAPLDDSGMPKDRFSAEMPDATLATLKIQPSEPRDSAVYFCASGLIQGNTGELFFGEGSRLTVL.

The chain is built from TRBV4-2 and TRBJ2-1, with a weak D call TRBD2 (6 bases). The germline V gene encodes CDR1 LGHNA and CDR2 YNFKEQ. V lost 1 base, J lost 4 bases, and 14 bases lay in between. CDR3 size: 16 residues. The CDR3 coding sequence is TGTGCCAGCAGCCAAGGGCCAGCGGAGGGTTACAATGAGCAGTTCTTC. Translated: CASSQGPAEGYNEQFF.

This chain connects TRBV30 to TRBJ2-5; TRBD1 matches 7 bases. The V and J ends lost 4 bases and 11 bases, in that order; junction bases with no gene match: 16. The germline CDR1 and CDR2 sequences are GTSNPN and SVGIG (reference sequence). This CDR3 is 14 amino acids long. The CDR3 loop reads CAWNRGGAAVGQYF. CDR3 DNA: TGTGCCTGGAACCGAGGGGGCGCAGCCGTGGGGCAGTACTTC.

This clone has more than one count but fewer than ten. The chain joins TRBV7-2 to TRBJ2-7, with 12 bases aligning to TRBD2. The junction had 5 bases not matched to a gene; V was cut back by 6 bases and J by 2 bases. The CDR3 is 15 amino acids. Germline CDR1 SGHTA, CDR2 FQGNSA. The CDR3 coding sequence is TGTGCCAGCAGTCCGGGACTAGCGGGTCCCTACGAGCAGTACTTC. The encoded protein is CASSPGLAGPYEQYF. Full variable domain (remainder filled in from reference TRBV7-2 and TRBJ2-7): GAGVSQSPSNKVTEKGKDVELRCDPISGHTALYWYRQSLGQGLEFLIYFQGNSAPDKSGLPSDRFSAERTGGSVSTLTIQRTQQEDSAVYLCASSPGLAGPYEQYFGPGTRLTVT.

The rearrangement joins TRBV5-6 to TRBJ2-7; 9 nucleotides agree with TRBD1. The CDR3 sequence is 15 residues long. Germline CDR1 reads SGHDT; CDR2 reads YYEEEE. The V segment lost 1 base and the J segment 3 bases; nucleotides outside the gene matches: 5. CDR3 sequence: CASSLYRTGVYEQYF. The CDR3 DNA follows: TGTGCCAGCAGCTTGTACCGGACAGGGGTCTACGAGCAGTACTTC. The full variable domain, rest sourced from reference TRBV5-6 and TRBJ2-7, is DAGVTQSPTHLIKTRGQQVTLRCSPKSGHDTVSWYQQALGQGPQFIFQYYEEEERQRGNFPDRFSGHQFPNYSSELNVNALLLGDSALYLCASSLYRTGVYEQYFGPGTRLTVT.

CDR3 loop: CASSLATTSGLYNEQFF. CDR3 sequence (DNA): TGCGCCAGCAGCTTGGCCACCACTAGCGGCCTATACAATGAGCAGTTCTTC. This sequence joins TRBV5-1 and TRBJ2-1; 8 bases map to TRBD2. CDR3 length equals 17 residues. Trimming at V came to 0 bases and at J to 4 bases, leaving 9 bases not matched to a gene. The germline CDR1 and CDR2 sequences are SGHRS and YFSETQ.

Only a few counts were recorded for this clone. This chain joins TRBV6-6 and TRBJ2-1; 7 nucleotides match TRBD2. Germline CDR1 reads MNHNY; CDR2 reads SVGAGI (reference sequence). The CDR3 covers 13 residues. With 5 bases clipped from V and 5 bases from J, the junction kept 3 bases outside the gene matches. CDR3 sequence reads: CASSRTRDNEQFF. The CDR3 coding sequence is TGTGCCAGCAGTAGGACTAGGGACAATGAGCAGTTCTTC.

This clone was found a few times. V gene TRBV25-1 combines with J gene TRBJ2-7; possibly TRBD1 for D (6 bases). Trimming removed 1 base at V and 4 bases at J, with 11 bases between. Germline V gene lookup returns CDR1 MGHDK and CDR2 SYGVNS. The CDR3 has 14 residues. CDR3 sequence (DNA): TGTGCCAGCAGTGAATCCGGGACACGATACGAGCAGTACTTC. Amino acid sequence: CASSESGTRYEQYF.

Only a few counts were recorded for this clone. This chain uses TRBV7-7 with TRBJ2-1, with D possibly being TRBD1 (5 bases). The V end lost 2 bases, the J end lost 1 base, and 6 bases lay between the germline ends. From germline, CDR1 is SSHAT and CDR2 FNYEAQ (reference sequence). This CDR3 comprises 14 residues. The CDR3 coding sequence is TGTGCCAGCAGCTTACAGGGTTCCTACAATGAGCAGTTCTTC. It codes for CASSLQGSYNEQFF. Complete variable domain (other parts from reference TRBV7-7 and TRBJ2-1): GAGVSQSPRYKVTKRGQDVTLRCDPISSHATLYWYQQALGQGPEFLTYFNYEAQPDKSGLPSDRFSAERPEGSISTLTIQRTEQRDSAMYRCASSLQGSYNEQFFGPGTRLTVL.

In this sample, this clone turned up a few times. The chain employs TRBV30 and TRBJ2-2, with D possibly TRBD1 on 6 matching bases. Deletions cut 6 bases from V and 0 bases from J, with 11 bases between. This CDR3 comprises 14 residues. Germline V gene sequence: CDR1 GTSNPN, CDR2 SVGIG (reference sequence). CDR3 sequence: CACGTNANTGELFF. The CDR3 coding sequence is TGTGCCTGTGGGACAAACGCGAACACCGGGGAGCTGTTTTTT.

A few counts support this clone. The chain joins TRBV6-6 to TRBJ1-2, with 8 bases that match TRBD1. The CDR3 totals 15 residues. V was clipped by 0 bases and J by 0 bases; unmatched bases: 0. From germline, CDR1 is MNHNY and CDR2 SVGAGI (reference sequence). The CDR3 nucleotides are TGTGCCAGCAGTTACTCGGACAGGGCTAACTATGGCTACACCTTC. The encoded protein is CASSYSDRANYGYTF.

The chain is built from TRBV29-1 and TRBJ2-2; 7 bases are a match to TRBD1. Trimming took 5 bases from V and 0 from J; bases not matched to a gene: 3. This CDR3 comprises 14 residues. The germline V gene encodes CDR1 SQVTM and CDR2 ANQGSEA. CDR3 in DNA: TGCAGCGTTCTCAGGGGGACGAACACCGGGGAGCTGTTTTTT. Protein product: CSVLRGTNTGELFF.

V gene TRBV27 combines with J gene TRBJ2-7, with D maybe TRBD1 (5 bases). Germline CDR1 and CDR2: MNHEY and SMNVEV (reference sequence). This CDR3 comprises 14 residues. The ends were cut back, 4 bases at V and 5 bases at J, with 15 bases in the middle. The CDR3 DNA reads TGTGCCAGCAGTTCTCAGACAGTTTCGAACGAGCAGTACTTC. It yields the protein CASSSQTVSNEQYF.

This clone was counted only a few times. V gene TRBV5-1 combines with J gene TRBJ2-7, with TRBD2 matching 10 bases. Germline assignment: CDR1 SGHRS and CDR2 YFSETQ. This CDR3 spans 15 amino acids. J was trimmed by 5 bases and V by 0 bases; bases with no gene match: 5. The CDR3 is CASSLGLAGYDEQYF. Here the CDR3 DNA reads TGCGCCAGCAGCTTGGGACTAGCGGGTTACGACGAGCAGTACTTC.